These 22 T cell receptor beta chains share one sample of origin, sequenced in a study of cytotoxic CD8 clonotypes in ibrutinib-treated CLL. Repertoires were generated with immunoSEQ multiplex PCR, while TCRdb's copy carries only in-frame clones and drops some. The data hold hundreds of thousands of clones, with less than 75% observed a single time. The material sequenced was PBMCs, taken after 24 months of ibrutinib treatment. These receptors all come from a human donor with chronic lymphocytic leukemia.

The genes are TRBV4-1 and TRBJ1-4; D ambiguous. This CDR3 region has 17 residues. V was cut by 1 base and J by 0 bases, with 12 bases left in between. Germline loops: CDR1 MGHRA, CDR2 YSYEKL. The CDR3 DNA sequence: TGCGCCAGCAGCCAAGGAAATCCCCCTACAACTAATGAAAAACTGTTTTTT. Translated, it gives CASSQGNPPTTNEKLFF.

This clone was seen a few times. One junction end does not reproduce the germline sequence, and a read error may be involved. V and J are TRBV7-9 and TRBJ2-5; no clear D gene. This CDR3 region has 9 residues. CDR1 is SEHNR and CDR2 is FQNEAQ in the germline V gene (reference sequence). The CDR3 region has the DNA TGTGCCAGCAGCTCTCGGCGAGACTTC. Residues: CASSSRRDF.

The chain uses TRBV2 and TRBJ2-2, with unresolved D. This CDR3 contains 15 residues. The germline V gene encodes CDR1 SNHLY and CDR2 FYNNEI. The V end was cut by 6 bases, the J end by 2 bases, with 13 bases between. CDR3 protein: CASRPTLGNTGELFF. CDR3 nucleotides: TGTGCCAGCAGACCAACCCTGGGAAACACCGGGGAGCTGTTTTTT.

The J gene is TRBJ2-5, the V gene TRBV28; D not certain. V lost 7 bases and J lost 5, with 11 bases in between. Germline lookup yields CDR1 MDHEN and CDR2 SYDVKM. This CDR3 contains 12 residues. In nucleotides, the CDR3 is TGTGCCAGCAACATGGTGGGGGAGACCCAGTACTTC. It yields the protein CASNMVGETQYF.

The chain couples TRBV4-3 to TRBJ2-3, with 10 bases fitting TRBD2. V shed 1 base and J 3 bases; nucleotides not matched to a gene: 4. The germline V gene has CDR1 LGHNA and CDR2 YSLEER. The CDR3 length is 16 residues. The CDR3, as DNA: TGCGCCAGCAGCCAAGGGAGCGGGAGGGCAACAGATACGCAGTATTTT. Translation: CASSQGSGRATDTQYF.

This chain uses TRBV13 with TRBJ2-5; 7 nucleotides agree with TRBD1. The CDR3 covers 14 residues. V shed 6 bases, J shed 5 bases, and the junction held 9 bases outside the gene matches. Germline values: CDR1 PRHDT, CDR2 FYEKMQ (reference sequence). Written as DNA, the CDR3 is TGTGCCAGCAGTGAAAGACAGGGAAGGGAGACCCAGTACTTC. Translating it yields CASSERQGRETQYF.

The chain employs TRBV5-1 and TRBJ2-7; TRBD1 might be the D (6 bases). The CDR3 consists of 15 residues. V gave up 3 bases and J gave up 5 bases, with 18 bases separating them. The germline V gene has CDR1 SGHRS and CDR2 YFSETQ. The CDR3 sequence is CASSSDRPLGDEQYF. In DNA form, the CDR3 reads TGCGCCAGCAGCTCCGACAGGCCACTAGGCGACGAGCAGTACTTC. The variable domain in full, completed from reference TRBV5-1 and TRBJ2-7, reads KAGVTQTPRYLIKTRGQQVTLSCSPISGHRSVSWYQQTPGQGLQFLFEYFSETQRNKGNFPGRFSGRQFSNSRSEMNVSTLELGDSALYLCASSSDRPLGDEQYFGPGTRLTVT.

The gene calls are TRBV5-1 and TRBJ1-2, with 7 bases lining up with TRBD1. CDR1 SGHRS and CDR2 YFSETQ come from the germline V gene. There are 14 residues in the CDR3. V lost 2 bases and J lost 6; bases outside the gene matches: 7. As DNA, the CDR3 is TGCGCCAGCAGCTTCGCCGGGACAGAGAATGGCTACACCTTC. This codes for CASSFAGTENGYTF.

This rearrangement joins TRBV4-1 to TRBJ2-3; 14 bases are a match to TRBD2. V trimming: 4 bases; J trimming: 3 bases; junction bases outside the gene matches: 9. The CDR3 has 18 residues. The germline V gene has CDR1 MGHRA and CDR2 YSYEKL. The CDR3 reads CASSLVGGTSGRTDTQYF. In DNA form, the CDR3 reads TGCGCCAGCAGCCTCGTTGGCGGGACTAGCGGGAGAACAGATACGCAGTATTTT.

This chain uses TRBV10-3 with TRBJ2-5; no firm D call. The germline V and J ends were trimmed by 2 bases and 3 bases, with 7 bases remaining between them. The CDR3 runs to 13 residues. Germline V gives CDR1 ENHRY, CDR2 SYGVKD. The CDR3 loop is CAISEGSEETQYF. The CDR3 nucleotides are TGTGCCATCAGTGAGGGTTCCGAAGAGACCCAGTACTTC.

There are a few counts of this clone. The chain combines TRBV9 with TRBJ2-1, with D unresolved. Germline V gene lookup returns CDR1 SGDLS and CDR2 YYNGEE. The V gene lost 0 bases and the J gene lost 6 bases, with 4 bases spanning the gap. The CDR3 loop spans 12 amino acids. Here the CDR3 DNA reads TGTGCCAGCAGCGTAGAGGGCAATGAGCAGTTCTTC. This codes for CASSVEGNEQFF.

The V and J genes are TRBV4-3 and TRBJ2-7; TRBD1 agrees at 7 bases. Losses at the gene ends were 3 bases for V and 1 base for J; bases not matched to a gene: 6. This CDR3 has 15 amino acids. Germline values: CDR1 LGHNA, CDR2 YSLEER. DNA of the CDR3: TGCGCCAGCAGCCAGGGGGACAGAACATCCTACGAGCAGTACTTC. Its protein is CASSQGDRTSYEQYF.

V gene TRBV7-2 combines with J gene TRBJ1-4, with D unresolved. This CDR3 region has 15 residues. The V end lost 0 bases, the J end lost 0 bases, and 5 bases lay between the germline ends. CDR1 is SGHTA, CDR2 FQGNSA, per germline. The CDR3 coding sequence is TGTGCCAGCAGCTTAGCCAGAACAACTAATGAAAAACTGTTTTTT. Translated, it gives CASSLARTTNEKLFF.

The CDR3 sequence is CASSRNQGTEAFF. The DNA of the CDR3 is TGTGCCAGCAGCCGAAACCAGGGCACTGAAGCTTTCTTT. The gene calls are TRBV7-2 and TRBJ1-1; a weak D match, TRBD1 (5 bases). Trimming pared 5 bases from V and 4 bases from J, leaving 11 bases between. This CDR3 has 13 amino acids. The germline V gene has CDR1 SGHTA and CDR2 FQGNSA.

This clone occurred a few times. The chain employs TRBV7-3 and TRBJ2-1, with D possibly matching TRBD2 (5 bases). In germline, CDR1 is SGHTA, CDR2 FQGTGA. This CDR3 has 13 residues. Trimming pared 5 bases from V and 8 bases from J, leaving 13 bases between. The CDR3 nucleotides are TGTGCCAGCAGCCCCGTTTTCGGGGATGAGCAGTTCTTC. Its protein is CASSPVFGDEQFF.

This sequence joins TRBV11-1 and TRBJ1-2; 7 positions match TRBD1. Germline values: CDR1 SGHAT, CDR2 FQDESV (reference sequence). The CDR3 has 13 residues. V shed 6 bases and J 4 bases; nucleotides not matched to a gene: 5. The CDR3 spells CASRRQGSYGYTF. As DNA, the CDR3 is TGTGCCAGCAGACGACAGGGAAGCTATGGCTACACCTTC.

The rearrangement uses TRBV29-1 and TRBJ2-3; D is perhaps TRBD2 (5 bases). From germline, CDR1 is SQVTM and CDR2 ANQGSEA. The CDR3 is 12 residues long. Deletions cut 7 bases from V and 4 bases from J, with 12 bases between. CDR3: CSARISADTQYF. CDR3 nucleotide sequence: TGCAGCGCACGGATTAGCGCAGATACGCAGTATTTT.

The gene calls are TRBV6-6 and TRBJ1-2, with a weak D call TRBD1 (5 bases). The CDR3 totals 16 residues. CDR1 is MNHNY and CDR2 is SVGAGI in the germline V gene (reference sequence). The germline V and J ends were trimmed by 4 bases and 4 bases, with 19 bases remaining between them. CDR3 residues: CASSFFRQGGSYGYTF. The CDR3 bases are TGTGCCAGCAGTTTCTTCCGGCAGGGCGGAAGCTATGGCTACACCTTC.

Regarding this clone: Other DNA sequences in the same sample also yield this CDR3. This chain joins TRBV5-6 and TRBJ1-1, with 7 bases fitting TRBD1. This CDR3 contains 13 residues. The germline V gene has CDR1 SGHDT and CDR2 YYEEEE. V trimming: 4 bases; J trimming: 10 bases; junction bases outside the gene matches: 10. The CDR3 DNA follows: TGTGCCAGCAGCCAGGAGACAGGGTTGGTAGCTTTCTTT. Protein sequence: CASSQETGLVAFF.

The chain couples TRBV4-3 to TRBJ2-2; maybe TRBD1 (6 bases). The ends were cut back, 4 bases at V and 5 bases at J, with 11 bases in the middle. Per the germline V gene, CDR1 is LGHNA and CDR2 is YSLEER. The CDR3 length is 14 residues. In DNA form, the CDR3 reads TGCGCCAGCAGCCGATCAGGACAGACCGGGGAGCTGTTTTTT. Translated: CASSRSGQTGELFF.

The chain joins TRBV10-2 to TRBJ2-5; 7 bases align to TRBD2. Germline-derived CDR1 and CDR2 are WSHSY and SAAADI. This CDR3 contains 14 residues. Germline trimming cut 8 bases from V and 4 bases from J; bases unmatched to any gene: 10. In DNA, the CDR3 is TGCGCCAGCCGAGCCGGGGGGAGGGGAGAGACCCAGTACTTC. Its translation: CASRAGGRGETQYF.

V is TRBV10-1 and J is TRBJ1-1; D unclear. Germline lookup yields CDR1 WNHNN and CDR2 SYGVQD (reference sequence). The CDR3 is 14 amino acids. V was shortened by 2 bases and J by 4 bases, with 11 bases between the two germline ends. This chain's CDR3 is CASSERAGGTEAFF. The DNA of the CDR3 is TGCGCCAGCAGTGAGAGGGCGGGTGGCACTGAAGCTTTCTTT.